The present TCR beta chain was sequenced within a study of identical twins. Study-wide findings and caveats: Clonotypes of the beta chain that were abundant in cord blood carried fewer insertions (memory repertoires showed none).

Trimming pared 2 bases from V and 7 bases from J, leaving 9 bases between. Germline V gives CDR1 SGHVS, CDR2 FQNEAQ. This CDR3 is 13 amino acids long. This clonotype was detected ten times or more. Antigen: not known. cDNA molecules carried unique molecular identifiers, and template switching added a universal primer site. Each CDR3 protein is one row after TCRdb ran MiXCR on the 5' RACE reads. The sample lists 500,000 to 650,000 distinct CDR3 sequences, just over 7% occurring once. The donor group consisted entirely of healthy Caucasians. This sample also appeared in a second study, on yellow fever vaccine responses in identical twins. Turning to that study: A vaccine T cell response that seemed partly convergent and partly personalized was reported in twins.

The chain carries TRBV7-8 and TRBJ2-4, with D unresolved. The sequencing input was PBMCs. The clonotype comes from a woman between 18 and 30 years old in good health. CDR3 in amino acids: CASSLSSQNIQYF. CDR3 bases: TGTGCCAGCAGCTTAAGTTCCCAGAACATTCAGTACTTC.